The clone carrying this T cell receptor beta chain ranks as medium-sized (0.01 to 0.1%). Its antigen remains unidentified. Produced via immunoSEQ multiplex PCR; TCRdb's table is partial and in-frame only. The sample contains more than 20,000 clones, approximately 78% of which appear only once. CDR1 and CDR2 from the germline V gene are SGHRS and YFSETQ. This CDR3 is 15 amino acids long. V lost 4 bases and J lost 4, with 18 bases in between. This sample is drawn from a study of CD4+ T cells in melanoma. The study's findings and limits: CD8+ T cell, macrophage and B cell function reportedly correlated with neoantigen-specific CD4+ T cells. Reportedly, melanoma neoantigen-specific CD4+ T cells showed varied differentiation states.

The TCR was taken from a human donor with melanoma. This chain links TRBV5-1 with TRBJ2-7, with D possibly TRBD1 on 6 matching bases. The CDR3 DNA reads TGCGCCAGCAGCGCCCTGGGGGCCTCAAAATACGAGCAGTACTTC. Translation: CASSALGASKYEQYF. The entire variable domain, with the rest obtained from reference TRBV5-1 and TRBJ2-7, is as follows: KAGVTQTPRYLIKTRGQQVTLSCSPISGHRSVSWYQQTPGQGLQFLFEYFSETQRNKGNFPGRFSGRQFSNSRSEMNVSTLELGDSALYLCASSALGASKYEQYFGPGTRLTVT.